The rows below give T cell receptor beta chains drawn from one sample of a study of T cell clonotyping in hematopoietic cell transplantation. Repertoires were generated with immunoSEQ multiplex PCR, while TCRdb's copy carries only in-frame clones and drops some. The data contain approximately 6,000 clones, about three quarters of them singletons. This sample comprised PBMCs, obtained 100 days after allogeneic stem cell transplant. Receptors were obtained from a female patient in her 30s who had an allogeneic stem cell transplant, so the T cells may come from the graft donor. Some clones in this sample may be carry-over from other donors' samples. The CDR3 runs from the conserved cysteine through the conserved F or W. Each record gives: J gene, V gene, clone size, CDR3 protein. A row's size may be missing; if present it is once, few, many or a size class.

J: TRBJ1-2
V: TRBV25-1
size: NA
CDR3: CASSELGSVFGYAF

J: TRBJ2-3
V: TRBV19
size: NA
CDR3: CASRRAGGYSTDTQYF

J: TRBJ1-5
V: TRBV11-2
size: few
CDR3: CASREAGTGAENQPQHF

J: TRBJ1-1
V: TRBV5-6
size: NA
CDR3: CASSSGGSEAFF

J: TRBJ1-4
V: TRBV9
size: NA
CDR3: CASSPTRTALEKLFF

J: TRBJ1-4
V: TRBV5-1
size: NA
CDR3: CASSLSATNEKLFF

J: TRBJ2-1
V: TRBV30
size: few
CDR3: CAWSLRGGLGNEQFF

J: TRBJ2-7
V: TRBV9
size: once
CDR3: CASSVSASSRFYEQYF

J: TRBJ2-2
V: TRBV6-6
size: few
CDR3: CASSTTGGRTGELFF

J: TRBJ2-7
V: TRBV30
size: few
CDR3: CAWSVRRGGTYEQYF

J: TRBJ1-2
V: TRBV11-2
size: NA
CDR3: CASSFRLWEGYTF

J: TRBJ2-7
V: TRBV13
size: few
CDR3: CASSSRQGGTREQYF

J: TRBJ2-1
V: TRBV7-9
size: NA
CDR3: CASSLEYGREFF